The next 11 T cell receptor beta chains were all read from a single sample in a study of cytomegalovirus exposure and HLA in healthy donors. The study ran its PCR with 60 Vbeta and 13 Jbeta primers. Only in-frame clones appear in the TCRdb table, and some are missing; sequencing was by immunoSEQ multiplex PCR. Among about 200,000 clones listed, 80% to 90% were seen once. What was sequenced was PBMCs. Receptors were obtained from a man younger than 45 in good health and CMV-seronegative.

The chain employs TRBV4-1 and TRBJ2-1, with 13 bases fitting TRBD2. CDR3 length: 18 residues. Germline CDR1 reads MGHRA; CDR2 reads YSYEKL. Trimming cost V 4 bases and J 7 bases; bases outside gene matches: 13. The CDR3 DNA reads as TGCGCCAGCAGCCGAGCATTAGCGACTAGCGGGGGGCAAAATGAGCAGTTCTTC. Its protein is CASSRALATSGGQNEQFF.

The rearrangement uses TRBV10-3 and TRBJ1-2; weak D call: TRBD1 (6 bases). V shed 2 bases and J shed 4 bases, with 11 bases lying between them. CDR3 length: 14 amino acids. Germline CDR1 is ENHRY and CDR2 is SYGVKD. The chain's CDR3 is CAISERTAGYGYTF. The CDR3 bases are TGTGCCATCAGTGAGAGGACAGCCGGCTATGGCTACACCTTC.

The genes are TRBV5-1 and TRBJ1-1; 8 nucleotides line up with TRBD1. Germline V CDR1 and CDR2: SGHRS, YFSETQ. After removal of 2 bases from V and 3 bases from J, the junction contained 3 bases not matched to a gene. The CDR3 consists of 14 residues. The CDR3 nucleotides read TGCGCCAGCAGCTTTGACAGGGGTTACACTGAAGCTTTCTTT. Translation: CASSFDRGYTEAFF.

The CDR3 here is CASSFLFGDTQYF. The CDR3 nucleotides read TGTGCCAGCAGTTTTCTTTTCGGGGATACGCAGTATTTT. This sequence joins TRBV2 and TRBJ2-3, with D hard to call. In germline, CDR1 is SNHLY, CDR2 FYNNEI. The CDR3 runs 13 residues. Trimming stripped 5 bases from V and 6 bases from J, with 12 bases between.

The chain uses TRBV2 and TRBJ2-7; 12 bases are a match to TRBD1. CDR3 length: 14 residues. With 6 bases clipped from V and 5 bases from J, the junction kept 5 bases outside the gene matches. Germline V gene lookup returns CDR1 SNHLY and CDR2 FYNNEI. CDR3 nucleotide sequence: TGTGCCAGCAGGTACGGGACAGGGGGCCACGAGCAGTACTTC. This translates into CASRYGTGGHEQYF.

The chain employs TRBV7-8 and TRBJ2-7, with TRBD1 identical over 10 bases. Germline CDR1 and CDR2: SGHVS and FQNEAQ. Trimming cost V 5 bases and J 3 bases; bases outside gene matches: 7. The CDR3 runs 15 residues. CDR3: CASSIRDRGDYEQYF. As DNA, the CDR3 is TGTGCCAGCAGCATCCGGGACAGGGGTGACTACGAGCAGTACTTC.

V and J are TRBV18 and TRBJ1-1, with 7 nucleotides matching TRBD1. V lost 6 bases to trimming and J lost 4 bases; unmatched junction nucleotides: 5. The germline CDR1 and CDR2 sequences are KGHSH and LQKENI. This CDR3 has 13 amino acids. Here the CDR3 DNA reads TGTGCCAGCTCCAGGGGGAAGACCACTGAAGCTTTCTTT. Its translation is CASSRGKTTEAFF.

This clone was counted between two and nine times. The chain is built from TRBV2 and TRBJ1-6; TRBD1 aligns across 8 bases. The CDR3 length is 15 residues. The V and J ends lost 0 bases and 9 bases, in that order; junction bases with no gene match: 4. The germline gives CDR1 SNHLY, CDR2 FYNNEI. In nucleotides, the CDR3 is TGTGCCAGCAGTGAAGCAGACAGGGGAACTTCACCCCTCCACTTT. Protein sequence: CASSEADRGTSPLHF.

The V and J genes are TRBV4-1 and TRBJ2-7, with D possibly being TRBD1 (7 bases). The CDR3 is made up of 14 amino acids. V lost 4 bases and J lost 2, with 12 bases in between. Germline V gene data show CDR1 as MGHRA and CDR2 as YSYEKL. The CDR3 loop reads CASSLGGGAYEQYF. For the CDR3, the DNA is TGCGCCAGCAGCCTCGGAGGGGGCGCCTACGAGCAGTACTTC.

The chain recombines TRBV30 with TRBJ2-5; 7 nucleotides agree with TRBD2. The germline V gene has CDR1 GTSNPN and CDR2 SVGIG (reference sequence). This CDR3 region has 15 residues. Germline trimming cut 3 bases from V and 0 bases from J; bases unmatched to any gene: 7. CDR3 nucleotide sequence: TGTGCCTGGAGATGGACTAGGGCTAACCAAGAGACCCAGTACTTC. Translation: CAWRWTRANQETQYF. Based on the CDR3 plus reference TRBV30 and TRBJ2-5, the full variable domain is SQTIHQWPATLVQPVGSPLSLECTVEGTSNPNLYWYRQAAGRGLQLLFYSVGIGQISSEVPQNLSASRPQDRQFILSSKKLLLSDSGFYLCAWRWTRANQETQYFGPGTRLLVL.

Here the CDR3 DNA reads TGTGCCAGCAGCTTAGCGAGAAGAGCCTACAATGAGCAGTTCTTC. Translation gives CASSLARRAYNEQFF. This chain links TRBV7-2 with TRBJ2-1, with D unresolved. CDR1 and CDR2 (germline): SGHTA, FQGNSA. V gave up 0 bases and J gave up 2 bases, with 8 bases separating them. CDR3 length: 15 residues.